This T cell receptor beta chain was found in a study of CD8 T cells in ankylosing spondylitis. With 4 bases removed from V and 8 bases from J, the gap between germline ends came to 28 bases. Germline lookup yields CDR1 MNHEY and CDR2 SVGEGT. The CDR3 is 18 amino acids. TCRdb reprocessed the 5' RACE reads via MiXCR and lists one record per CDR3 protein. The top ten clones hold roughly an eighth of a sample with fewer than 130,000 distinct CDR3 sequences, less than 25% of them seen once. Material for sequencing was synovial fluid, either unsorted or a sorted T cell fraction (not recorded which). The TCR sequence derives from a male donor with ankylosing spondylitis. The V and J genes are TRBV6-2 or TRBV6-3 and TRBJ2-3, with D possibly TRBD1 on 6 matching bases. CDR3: CASSSIAPPGQWSGTQYF. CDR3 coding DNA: TGTGCCAGCAGTTCTATAGCGCCTCCGGGACAATGGTCGGGTACGCAGTATTTT.